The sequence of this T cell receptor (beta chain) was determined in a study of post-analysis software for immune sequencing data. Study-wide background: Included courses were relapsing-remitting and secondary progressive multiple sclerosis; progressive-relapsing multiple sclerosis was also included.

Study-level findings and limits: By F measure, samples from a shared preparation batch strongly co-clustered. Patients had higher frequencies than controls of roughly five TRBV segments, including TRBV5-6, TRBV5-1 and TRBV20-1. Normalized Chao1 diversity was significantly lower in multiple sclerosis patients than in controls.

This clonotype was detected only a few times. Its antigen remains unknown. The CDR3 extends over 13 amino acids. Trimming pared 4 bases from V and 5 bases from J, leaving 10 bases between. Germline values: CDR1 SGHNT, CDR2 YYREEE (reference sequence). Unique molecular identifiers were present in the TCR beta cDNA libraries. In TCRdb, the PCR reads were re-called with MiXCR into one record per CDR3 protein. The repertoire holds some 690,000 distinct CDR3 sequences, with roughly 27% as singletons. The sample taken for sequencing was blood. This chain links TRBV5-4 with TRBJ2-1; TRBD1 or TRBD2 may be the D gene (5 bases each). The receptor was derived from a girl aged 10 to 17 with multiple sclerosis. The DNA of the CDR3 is TGTGCCAGCAGCCCTGTGGGGGACAATGAGCAGTTCTTC. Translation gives CASSPVGDNEQFF.